The 27 T cell receptor beta chains presented below share a single source sample, sequenced in a study of beta chain features in type 1 diabetes (dated by TCRdb to the late 2010s). Overall results and qualifications from the work: A moderate but significant shortening of TCRB CDR3 length was observed in type 1 diabetes patients in all four CD4+ subsets.

Libraries were constructed by the immunoSEQ multiplex PCR assay. The entire amount of isolated RNA was reverse transcribed using the High Capacity cDNA Reverse Transcription Kit, so the sequenced TCRB transcripts were expressed ones. The clones in this table, taken by TCRdb from immuneACCESS, are in-frame only. Not every clone is retained; where verified, under half of the shortfall comes from an unresolved V gene, and the cause of the rest is unknown. This sample lists around 40,000 clones; roughly 70% were detected once. Of the sample, approximately 2.3% falls within the top ten clones. The antigens for these receptors are not known. Sequences were obtained from Tregs from blood. Taken with the paper, the label for cell subset or site translates to: regulatory CD4+ T cells. The receptors originated from a woman aged 18-29 years with type 1 diabetes.

The chain's CDR3 is CASSASWTGGGEKLFF. The CDR3 region has the DNA TGTGCCAGCAGCGCAAGTTGGACAGGGGGAGGCGAAAAACTGTTTTTT. The V and J genes are TRBV9 and TRBJ1-4, with TRBD1 matching 10 bases. The germline V gene encodes CDR1 SGDLS and CDR2 YYNGEE. The V segment lost 3 bases and the J segment 8 bases; nucleotides outside the gene matches: 10. CDR3 size: 16 residues.

This clone was counted between two and nine times. The rearrangement links TRBV30 to TRBJ2-2; 8 bases line up with TRBD1. The germline V gene has CDR1 GTSNPN and CDR2 SVGIG (reference sequence). The CDR3 runs 16 residues. J gave up 4 bases and V 5 bases, and 12 bases lay outside the gene matches. The CDR3 region is CAWSPGDRWLTGELFF. CDR3 in DNA: TGTGCCTGGTCGCCCGGGGACAGGTGGCTCACCGGGGAGCTGTTTTTT.

The V and J genes are TRBV7-2 and TRBJ2-1; tentative D call: TRBD2 (5 bases). Trimming pared 0 bases from V and 9 bases from J, leaving 18 bases between. The CDR3 is 16 residues long. Germline V lookup: CDR1 SGHTA, CDR2 FQGNSA. The CDR3 is CASSLARLRVASEQFF. CDR3 nucleotides: TGTGCCAGCAGCTTAGCCCGGCTCCGGGTAGCGAGTGAGCAGTTCTTC. Full variable domain (missing parts from reference TRBV7-2 and TRBJ2-1): GAGVSQSPSNKVTEKGKDVELRCDPISGHTALYWYRQSLGQGLEFLIYFQGNSAPDKSGLPSDRFSAERTGGSVSTLTIQRTQQEDSAVYLCASSLARLRVASEQFFGPGTRLTVL.

V gene TRBV11-2 combines with J gene TRBJ1-1; D gene uncertain. The CDR3 length is 13 residues. Germline loops: CDR1 SGHAT, CDR2 FQNNGV. Trimming cost V 2 bases and J 6 bases, with 10 bases left between them. In DNA form, the CDR3 reads TGTGCCAGCAGCTTATTCGGGTCCTCTGAAGCTTTCTTT. Amino acids: CASSLFGSSEAFF.

The rearrangement joins TRBV7-2 to TRBJ1-2; D is possibly TRBD1 (6 bases). V was shortened by 2 bases and J by 4 bases, with 14 bases between the two germline ends. The germline gives CDR1 SGHTA, CDR2 FQGNSA. This CDR3 spans 15 amino acids. The CDR3 DNA sequence: TGTGCCAGCAGCTTATTGCAGGGGTCCAGCTATGGCTACACCTTC. Its protein is CASSLLQGSSYGYTF.

This sequence joins TRBV7-2 and TRBJ2-6; tentative D call: TRBD1 (5 bases). Trimming shortened V by 1 base and J by 4 bases, and 8 bases separated the two germline ends. This CDR3 spans 15 amino acids. Per germline, CDR1 SGHTA and CDR2 FQGNSA. The CDR3 bases are TGTGCCAGCAGCTTAGACAGGACCGGGGCCAACGTCCTGACTTTC. Protein sequence: CASSLDRTGANVLTF. Filled out from reference TRBV7-2 and TRBJ2-6, the complete variable domain reads GAGVSQSPSNKVTEKGKDVELRCDPISGHTALYWYRQSLGQGLEFLIYFQGNSAPDKSGLPSDRFSAERTGGSVSTLTIQRTQQEDSAVYLCASSLDRTGANVLTFGAGSRLTVL.

The V and J genes are TRBV7-2 and TRBJ2-7, with 11 bases matching TRBD2. Germline-derived CDR1 and CDR2 are SGHTA and FQGNSA. V dropped 0 bases and J dropped 5; count of bases not matched to a gene: 6. The length of the CDR3 is 16 residues. This chain's CDR3 is CASSLASGRVGHEQYF. DNA of the CDR3: TGTGCCAGCAGCTTAGCTAGCGGGAGGGTGGGGCACGAGCAGTACTTC.

The chain uses TRBV6-1 and TRBJ1-3; maybe TRBD1 (5 bases). CDR3 length: 13 residues. V lost 11 bases, J lost 0 bases, and 11 bases lay in between. CDR1 MNHNS and CDR2 SASEGT come from the germline V gene. The DNA for the CDR3 is TGTGCCGTCAGCGGGGGCTCTGGAAACACCATATATTTT. Translated, it gives CAVSGGSGNTIYF.

The V call is TRBV5-1, the J call TRBJ2-1, with a tentative D call TRBD2 (7 bases). The CDR3 is 16 residues long. CDR1 is SGHRS, CDR2 YFSETQ, per germline. The V end lost 2 bases, the J end lost 7 bases, and 19 bases lay between the germline ends. The CDR3 DNA reads TGCGCCAGCAGCTTAAGCGGGACCGTGAGGGGGAATGAGCAGTTCTTC. Translated: CASSLSGTVRGNEQFF.

The sample holds a few counts of this clone. The chain's CDR3 is CASHQGGSTYEQYF. The CDR3, as DNA: TGTGCCAGCCACCAGGGCGGGAGCACCTACGAGCAGTACTTC. The rearrangement uses TRBV28 and TRBJ2-7; 7 bases map to TRBD2. There are 14 residues in the CDR3. In germline, CDR1 is MDHEN, CDR2 SYDVKM. Germline trimming cut 8 bases from V and 2 bases from J; bases unmatched to any gene: 9.

This clone was recorded once. The chain combines TRBV5-1 with TRBJ2-6; D perhaps matches TRBD1 (6 bases). The V gene's germline CDR1 is SGHRS and CDR2 YFSETQ. The CDR3 is 16 amino acids. The V gene lost 0 bases and the J gene lost 4 bases, with 11 bases spanning the gap. The CDR3 sequence is CASSLAPGAGANVLTF. Here the CDR3 DNA reads TGCGCCAGCAGCTTGGCCCCAGGGGCAGGGGCCAACGTCCTGACTTTC.

The gene calls are TRBV29-1 and TRBJ1-4; D remains ambiguous. V lost 4 bases to trimming and J lost 0 bases, with 6 bases between them. The V gene's germline CDR1 is SQVTM and CDR2 ANQGSEA. The length of the CDR3 is 13 residues. The CDR3 nucleotides are TGCAGCGTTGGAGTCGCAACTAATGAAAAACTGTTTTTT. As protein: CSVGVATNEKLFF.

V is TRBV6-1 and J is TRBJ2-7; D is unresolved. The V gene's germline CDR1 is MNHNS and CDR2 SASEGT. Between the trimmed V and J ends, which lost 6 bases and 0 bases, there was a span of 9 bases. The CDR3 consists of 13 residues. This CDR3 reads CASSTRNSYEQYF. The CDR3, as DNA: TGTGCCAGCAGCACCAGGAACTCCTACGAGCAGTACTTC.

The V call is TRBV5-1, the J call TRBJ1-2, with 10 bases identical to TRBD1. Germline trimming cut 4 bases from V and 6 bases from J; bases unmatched to any gene: 3. The length of the CDR3 is 13 residues. Germline CDR1 and CDR2: SGHRS and YFSETQ. Written as DNA, the CDR3 is TGCGCCAGCAGCCCAGACAGGGGGCATGGCTACACCTTC. Translated: CASSPDRGHGYTF.

The rearrangement joins TRBV18 to TRBJ2-5; TRBD1 agrees at 7 bases. The CDR3 has 14 amino acids. The V gene end was trimmed by 2 bases and the J gene end by 5 bases; junction bases not matched to a gene: 5. In germline, CDR1 is KGHSH, CDR2 LQKENI. In nucleotides, the CDR3 is TGTGCCAGCTCACCAACAGGGGCAGGGGAGACCCAGTACTTC. Its protein product is CASSPTGAGETQYF.

The chain carries TRBV7-9 and TRBJ2-1; 11 bases fit TRBD2. The CDR3 is made up of 13 amino acids. Germline V gene sequence: CDR1 SEHNR, CDR2 FQNEAQ (reference sequence). V shed 3 bases and J 9 bases; nucleotides not matched to a gene: 1. CDR3 bases: TGTGCCAGCAGCTTCGGACTAGCGGGTGAGCAGTTCTTC. It encodes CASSFGLAGEQFF.

The chain couples TRBV4-3 to TRBJ2-3; D is perhaps TRBD1 (6 bases). The CDR3 contains 16 residues. Trimming took 4 bases from V and 0 from J, leaving 14 bases between them. The V gene's germline CDR1 is LGHNA and CDR2 YSLEER. CDR3 protein: CASSPGASGSTDTQYF. The CDR3 bases are TGCGCCAGCAGCCCAGGGGCCAGCGGAAGCACAGATACGCAGTATTTT.

The chain uses TRBV25-1 and TRBJ2-7; TRBD2 might be the D (6 bases). Trimming cost V 3 bases and J 5 bases, with 14 bases left between them. CDR1 and CDR2 from the germline V gene are MGHDK and SYGVNS. This CDR3 contains 14 residues. CDR3 sequence (DNA): TGTGCCAGCAGTGACCGCGCTTGGGGGGACGAGCAGTACTTC. Amino acids: CASSDRAWGDEQYF.

The rearrangement uses TRBV10-3 and TRBJ2-1; 7 bases line up with TRBD1. The CDR3 is made up of 15 amino acids. Trimming removed 3 bases from V and 7 bases from J; junction bases left unmatched: 9. Germline loops: CDR1 ENHRY, CDR2 SYGVKD. Here the CDR3 DNA reads TGTGCCATCAGTGAAGAGGGGGCACCGTGGAATGAGCAGTTCTTC. Translated, it gives CAISEEGAPWNEQFF.

The chain joins TRBV9 to TRBJ2-3; D may be TRBD1 (6 bases). V lost 0 bases, J lost 3 bases, and 14 bases lay in between. Germline CDR1 is SGDLS and CDR2 is YYNGEE. The CDR3 contains 16 residues. The CDR3 loop reads CASSVGTGYLTDTQYF. The CDR3 DNA reads TGTGCCAGCAGCGTAGGAACAGGGTACTTGACAGATACGCAGTATTTT.

About this clone itself: The junction departs from the called germline gene at one end, perhaps through a read error. The sample holds other DNA sequences that translate to the same CDR3. This chain links TRBV29-1 with TRBJ1-2, with TRBD1 as a possible D gene (5 bases). Germline values: CDR1 SQVTM, CDR2 ANQGSEA. The CDR3 is made up of 15 amino acids. The chain's CDR3 is CSVESSTGPNYGYTF. The CDR3 region has the DNA TGCAGCGTTGAATCTTCCACAGGCCCAAACTATGGTTACACCTTC. Full variable domain (remainder filled in from reference TRBV29-1 and TRBJ1-2): SAVISQKPSRDICQRGTSLTIQCQVDSQVTMMFWYRQQPGQSLTLIATANQGSEATYESGFVIDKFPISRPNLTFSTLTVSNMSPEDSSIYLCSVESSTGPNYGYTFGSGTRLTVV.

This clone was counted a few times. V usage is TRBV6-1 and J usage is TRBJ1-1, with D unclear. The CDR3 covers 14 residues. The V end lost 1 base, the J end lost 5 bases, and 11 bases lay between the germline ends. The germline gives CDR1 MNHNS, CDR2 SASEGT. The CDR3 here is CASSEVGVGTEAFF. The CDR3 nucleotides read TGTGCCAGCAGTGAAGTCGGAGTGGGTACTGAAGCTTTCTTT.

The chain links TRBV5-1 to TRBJ2-1; perhaps TRBD1 as D (6 bases). The germline V gene encodes CDR1 SGHRS and CDR2 YFSETQ. V lost 2 bases and J lost 9, with 12 bases in between. The length of the CDR3 is 13 residues. CDR3 coding DNA: TGCGCCAGCAGCTTAAACCCAGGGGCTGAGCAGTTCTTC. Translated, it gives CASSLNPGAEQFF.

The rearrangement links TRBV30 to TRBJ2-7, with D possibly being TRBD2 (6 bases). Looked up from germline, CDR1 is GTSNPN and CDR2 is SVGIG (reference sequence). V was clipped by 6 bases and J by 2 bases, with 14 bases between them. The CDR3 contains 13 residues. The CDR3 sequence is CACSMGGPYEQYF. The DNA for the CDR3 is TGTGCCTGCTCGATGGGGGGTCCCTACGAGCAGTACTTC.

The rearrangement links TRBV7-2 to TRBJ2-2; a weak D match, TRBD2 (5 bases). Trimming took 6 bases from V and 1 from J, leaving 12 bases between them. The CDR3 covers 15 residues. Germline CDR1 SGHTA, CDR2 FQGNSA. Written as DNA, the CDR3 is TGTGCCAGCAGGAGGGCAGACTTGAACACCGGGGAGCTGTTTTTT. Its protein product is CASRRADLNTGELFF.

The gene calls are TRBV7-2 and TRBJ2-1; 10 bases line up with TRBD2. The CDR3 is 18 amino acids. The V segment lost 5 bases and the J segment 8 bases; nucleotides outside the gene matches: 18. Per germline, CDR1 SGHTA and CDR2 FQGNSA. The CDR3 protein is CASSPRRQRGGQSHEQFF. In nucleotides, the CDR3 is TGTGCCAGCAGCCCTCGGAGGCAGCGGGGGGGCCAGTCGCATGAGCAGTTCTTC.

The chain recombines TRBV5-1 with TRBJ2-5; a possible D gene is TRBD2 (5 bases). Germline V gene sequence: CDR1 SGHRS, CDR2 YFSETQ. The CDR3 extends over 14 amino acids. Trimming cost V 2 bases and J 3 bases, with 11 bases left between them. CDR3 amino acids: CASSFKRREETQYF. The CDR3 DNA sequence: TGCGCCAGCAGCTTCAAGCGGAGAGAAGAGACCCAGTACTTC. The full variable domain, its missing parts supplied by reference TRBV5-1 and TRBJ2-5, is KAGVTQTPRYLIKTRGQQVTLSCSPISGHRSVSWYQQTPGQGLQFLFEYFSETQRNKGNFPGRFSGRQFSNSRSEMNVSTLELGDSALYLCASSFKRREETQYFGPGTRLLVL.